Sequencing of this TCR beta chain was carried out in a study of early T cells in non-severe SARS-CoV-2 infection. Study as a whole: RNA in bulk from unsorted whole blood was sequenced, and chains were unpaired.

This clonotype was picked up many times. The CDR3 is 14 amino acids. Trimming took 7 bases from V and 2 from J; bases not matched to a gene: 4. Tagging with unique molecular identifiers was applied to individual cDNA molecules. TCRdb re-called the 5' RACE reads through MiXCR, storing one row per CDR3 protein. This table holds approximately 41,000 distinct CDR3 sequences, 4.5% to 5.5% found once. This clonotype originated in an adult who was a healthcare worker with PCR-confirmed SARS-CoV-2 infection or an uninfected control (not recorded which). The rearrangement uses TRBV12-3 or TRBV12-4 and TRBJ2-7, with TRBD2 identical over 11 bases. Sequencing was performed on whole blood. As DNA, the CDR3 is TGTGCCAGCAAGCTAGCGGGGGGTCCCTACGAGCAGTACTTC. Its translation: CASKLAGGPYEQYF.